The 24 T cell receptor beta chains listed next were all sequenced from one sample in a study of T cells in tumors after PD-1 blockade. This table comes from immunoSEQ multiplex PCR, and its TCRdb copy is limited to in-frame clones, with some not included. The data contain around 51,000 clones, roughly 80% of them singletons. The source was PBMCs, collected before anti-PD-1 treatment. These receptors all come from a human donor with basal cell carcinoma.

The rearrangement joins TRBV5-1 to TRBJ1-1; D possibly corresponds to TRBD1 (6 bases). The CDR3 is made up of 15 amino acids. Germline lookup yields CDR1 SGHRS and CDR2 YFSETQ. V lost 0 bases and J 4 bases, leaving 13 bases between the germline ends. The chain's CDR3 is CASSLVAGATTEAFF. CDR3 sequence (DNA): TGCGCCAGCAGCTTGGTAGCGGGGGCGACCACTGAAGCTTTCTTT.

The chain has TRBV10-2 and TRBJ2-3, with D unresolved. Germline CDR1 is WSHSY and CDR2 is SAAADI. There are 11 residues in the CDR3. V lost 6 bases, J lost 7 bases, and 8 bases lay in between. DNA of the CDR3: TGCGCCAGCAGCCTCAGTTATACGCAGTATTTT. This codes for CASSLSYTQYF.

The CDR3 nucleotides read TGCGCCAGCAGCTTGGGGCCAGCGGGTGAGCAGTTCTTC. Amino acid sequence: CASSLGPAGEQFF. The V and J genes are TRBV5-1 and TRBJ2-1, with D possibly matching TRBD2 (6 bases). Trimming removed 0 bases at V and 9 bases at J, with 10 bases between. The CDR3 consists of 13 residues. Germline lookup yields CDR1 SGHRS and CDR2 YFSETQ.

The chain joins TRBV5-4 to TRBJ2-3, with D unclear. The CDR3 covers 12 residues. Trimming shortened V by 3 bases and J by 6 bases, and 8 bases separated the two germline ends. Looked up from germline, CDR1 is SGHNT and CDR2 is YYREEE (reference sequence). The CDR3 DNA reads as TGTGCCAGCAGCTCTGCGGCGGATACGCAGTATTTT. Translating gives CASSSAADTQYF.

CDR3 sequence (DNA): TGTGCCAGCAGTTTGCCCAGCTCGAACACTGAAGCTTTCTTT. Protein product: CASSLPSSNTEAFF. The rearrangement links TRBV28 to TRBJ1-1; no clear D gene. V shed 3 bases and J shed 1 base, with 9 bases lying between them. CDR1 MDHEN and CDR2 SYDVKM come from the germline V gene. This CDR3 has 14 amino acids.

By share, this clone ranks as medium-sized. This chain joins TRBV5-1 and TRBJ2-2; 7 bases match TRBD1. With V trimmed by 9 bases and J by 3 bases, 11 bases remained unmatched. The germline CDR1 and CDR2 sequences are SGHRS and YFSETQ. The CDR3 spans 15 residues. The CDR3 is CATSGGVSDTGELFF. CDR3 DNA sequence: TGCGCCACCTCAGGGGGTGTGTCGGACACCGGGGAGCTGTTTTTT.

The gene calls are TRBV5-1 and TRBJ2-1, with TRBD2 matching over 10 bases. The trim removed 4 bases at V and 4 bases at J, leaving 11 bases unmatched. CDR1 SGHRS and CDR2 YFSETQ come from the germline V gene. The CDR3 covers 17 residues. This chain's CDR3 is CASSPLSGGAKYNEQFF. DNA for the CDR3: TGCGCCAGCAGCCCCCTAAGCGGGGGGGCCAAATACAATGAGCAGTTCTTC.

This sequence joins TRBV13 and TRBJ2-7; 10 bases align to TRBD2. The CDR3 has 14 amino acids. V was clipped by 2 bases and J by 4 bases; unmatched bases: 2. Germline values: CDR1 PRHDT, CDR2 FYEKMQ (reference sequence). The DNA of the CDR3 is TGTGCCAGCAGCTTACTACTAGCGGGATACGAGCAGTACTTC. Its translation is CASSLLLAGYEQYF.

This rearrangement joins TRBV5-4 to TRBJ2-1, with 8 bases fitting TRBD2. Germline CDR1 is SGHNT and CDR2 is YYREEE (reference sequence). The CDR3 consists of 16 residues. V lost 2 bases and J lost 6; bases outside the gene matches: 10. The CDR3 reads CASSLGPAGVSNEQFF. The CDR3 DNA is TGTGCCAGCAGCTTAGGCCCAGCGGGGGTAAGCAATGAGCAGTTCTTC.

The chain is built from TRBV6-4 and TRBJ1-2; 10 bases align to TRBD1. Germline V gene data show CDR1 as MRHNA and CDR2 as SNTAGT. This CDR3 comprises 15 residues. V lost 2 bases and J lost 2; bases outside the gene matches: 2. In DNA, the CDR3 is TGTGCCAGCAGTGACAGGACAGGGGGGAACTATGGCTACACCTTC. Encoded protein: CASSDRTGGNYGYTF.

CDR3 residues: CASSMGTSGKNIQYF. The CDR3 DNA sequence: TGTGCCAGTAGTATGGGGACATCTGGCAAAAACATTCAGTACTTC. The chain carries TRBV19 and TRBJ2-4; a weak D match, TRBD1 (6 bases). V dropped 3 bases and J dropped 3 bases, with 12 bases sitting between them. This CDR3 comprises 15 residues. Germline V gene sequence: CDR1 LNHDA, CDR2 SQIVND (reference sequence).

The chain couples TRBV4-2 to TRBJ2-7; tentatively, D is TRBD2 (6 bases). Germline V gives CDR1 LGHNA, CDR2 YNFKEQ. CDR3 length: 15 residues. Trimming stripped 1 base from V and 2 bases from J, with 12 bases between. For the CDR3, the DNA is TGTGCCAGCAGCCAAGCTGGGACTTTCGCCTACGAGCAGTACTTC. This encodes CASSQAGTFAYEQYF.

This chain uses TRBV2 with TRBJ2-1; 9 bases are a match to TRBD1. Germline V gene sequence: CDR1 SNHLY, CDR2 FYNNEI. This CDR3 contains 12 residues. The CDR3 here is CATGTGFNEQFF. CDR3 nucleotide sequence: TGTGCGACCGGGACAGGGTTCAATGAGCAGTTCTTC.

This sequence joins TRBV4-2 and TRBJ2-1; 7 bases are shared with TRBD1. This CDR3 has 16 residues. The germline gives CDR1 LGHNA, CDR2 YNFKEQ. Unmatched junction bases numbered 2, after V lost 0 bases and J lost 0 bases. The CDR3 sequence: CASSQDRDSSYNEQFF. CDR3 sequence (DNA): TGTGCCAGCAGCCAAGATCGGGACAGCTCCTACAATGAGCAGTTCTTC.

V gene TRBV5-1 combines with J gene TRBJ2-1; no reliable D call. Germline CDR1 and CDR2: SGHRS and YFSETQ. Trimming took off 2 bases at V and 0 bases at J, with 12 bases between the two ends. The CDR3 loop spans 16 amino acids. CDR3 loop: CASSFEALSSYNEQFF. The CDR3 nucleotides are TGCGCCAGCAGCTTTGAGGCCCTAAGCTCCTACAATGAGCAGTTCTTC.

The V and J genes are TRBV5-1 and TRBJ2-7; 7 bases are shared with TRBD2. Germline trimming cut 1 base from V and 2 bases from J; bases unmatched to any gene: 12. There are 17 residues in the CDR3. Germline V gene lookup returns CDR1 SGHRS and CDR2 YFSETQ. The CDR3 DNA follows: TGCGCCAGCAGCTTGTCTAGGACCAGCGGGGCCCCCTACGAGCAGTACTTC. Translated, it gives CASSLSRTSGAPYEQYF.

This clone has just a few counts. This chain joins TRBV5-6 and TRBJ2-5; D gene unclear. V was pared by 0 bases and J by 2 bases, with 8 bases between. This CDR3 has 14 residues. The V gene's germline CDR1 is SGHDT and CDR2 YYEEEE. CDR3 nucleotides: TGTGCCAGCAGCTTGGAGGCATCGCAAGAGACCCAGTACTTC. It encodes CASSLEASQETQYF.

V gene TRBV11-3 combines with J gene TRBJ1-2, with 8 nucleotides matching TRBD1. The CDR3 has 13 amino acids. Germline-derived CDR1 and CDR2 are SGHNT and YENEEA. After removal of 5 bases from V and 4 bases from J, the junction contained 3 bases not matched to a gene. The CDR3 nucleotides are TGTGCCAGCAGCCCGGACAGGGTCTATGGCTACACCTTC. This encodes CASSPDRVYGYTF.

V usage is TRBV3-1 (or the pseudogene TRBV3-2) and J usage is TRBJ2-7; D is unclear. Germline lookup yields CDR1 LGHDT and CDR2 YNNKEL (reference sequence). V was trimmed by 1 base and J by 4 bases, leaving 17 bases between them. The CDR3 sequence is 16 residues long. DNA for the CDR3: TGTGCCAGCAGCCAAGGGGTAAGGCAGACCGGATACGAGCAGTACTTC. Its translation: CASSQGVRQTGYEQYF.

The chain links TRBV15 to TRBJ1-4; D gene unclear. This CDR3 is built from 12 residues. V gave up 2 bases and J gave up 8 bases, with 6 bases separating them. Germline V gene sequence: CDR1 LNHNV, CDR2 YYDKDF (reference sequence). CDR3 sequence reads: CATSRSEEKLFF. The CDR3 region has the DNA TGTGCCACCAGCAGATCGGAGGAAAAACTGTTTTTT.

The chain recombines TRBV7-2 with TRBJ2-7; 9 bases are shared with TRBD1. The germline gives CDR1 SGHTA, CDR2 FQGNSA. V lost 1 base, J lost 3 bases, and 10 bases stayed unmatched. This CDR3 comprises 17 residues. The CDR3, as DNA: TGTGCCAGCAGCTTAGAATCCCTGGGACAGGGATTCTACGAGCAGTACTTC. This encodes CASSLESLGQGFYEQYF.

This clone was observed a handful of times. The chain combines TRBV6-6 with TRBJ1-1; 8 bases match TRBD1. V lost 6 bases, J lost 1 base, and 4 bases stayed unmatched. Germline V lookup: CDR1 MNHNY, CDR2 SVGAGI (reference sequence). The length of the CDR3 is 14 residues. The CDR3 DNA is TGTGCCAGCAGCCGAGGACAGGGGAACACTGAAGCTTTCTTT. Its translation is CASSRGQGNTEAFF.

This clone showed up just a few times. The chain has TRBV11-1 and TRBJ1-6; the D gene is possibly TRBD1 (5 bases). Looked up from germline, CDR1 is SGHAT and CDR2 is FQDESV (reference sequence). The V end lost 2 bases, the J end lost 7 bases, and 9 bases lay between the germline ends. This CDR3 is built from 14 residues. The DNA for the CDR3 is TGTGCCAGCAGCTTACGGGGACCGAATTCACCCCTCCACTTT. It codes for CASSLRGPNSPLHF.

V and J are TRBV30 and TRBJ1-1; the match to TRBD1 covers 8 bases. This CDR3 contains 15 residues. With 2 bases clipped from V and 1 base from J, the junction kept 6 bases outside the gene matches. Germline V gene sequence: CDR1 GTSNPN, CDR2 SVGIG (reference sequence). The CDR3 DNA reads TGTGCCTGGAGTTGGCAGGGGGCATCGAACACTGAAGCTTTCTTT. Its translation is CAWSWQGASNTEAFF. The complete variable domain, with remaining parts taken from reference TRBV30 and TRBJ1-1, reads SQTIHQWPATLVQPVGSPLSLECTVEGTSNPNLYWYRQAAGRGLQLLFYSVGIGQISSEVPQNLSASRPQDRQFILSSKKLLLSDSGFYLCAWSWQGASNTEAFFGQGTRLTVV.